This TCR beta chain was obtained from a study of molecular identifiers for immune sequencing clone quantification. About the research overall: With replicates, the RNA of about 20,000 or 100,000 naive CD8 cells was split five ways and four were sequenced.

CDR3 length: 14 residues. The V and J ends lost 0 bases and 4 bases respectively, with 4 bases between them. The germline gives CDR1 LGHNA, CDR2 YNFKEQ. Notes on this clonotype: The antigen is not known.

Study-wide points: Reportedly, one cell's Jurkat TCR RNA was detected within 1,200,000 naive CD8 cells.

Generation of bulk TCR libraries relied on previously described methods and listed TCR primers. One entry per CDR3 protein results from TCRdb running MiXCR on the PCR reads. Found here are hundreds of thousands of distinct CDR3 sequences, over 25% of them singletons; the top ten hold 0.6% to 0.9%. Input material: naive CD8+ T cells from blood, with Jurkat cell RNA spiked in. Documented subset: FACS-sorted CD8+CD4-CCR7+CD45RA+ naive T cells. The clonotype originates from a human donor in good health. Some libraries in this study had Jurkat cell RNA spiked in. The J gene is TRBJ2-6, the V gene TRBV4-2; D is uncertain. Here the CDR3 DNA reads TGTGCCAGCAGCCAAGATGGGGGGGCCAACGTCCTGACTTTC. Amino acids: CASSQDGGANVLTF.